This TCR beta chain is from a study of identical twins. TCRdb used MiXCR to reprocess the 5' RACE reads, holding one entry per CDR3 protein. Here the sample spans hundreds of thousands of distinct CDR3 sequences, roughly 24% being singletons. V lost 3 bases to trimming and J lost 3 bases, with 15 bases between them. CDR3 length equals 15 residues. Germline loops: CDR1 LNHNV, CDR2 YYDKDF (reference sequence). This clonotype was found a few times. This sample also appeared in a second study, on T cells expressing NK-cell markers. In that study: For about 6 donors, the dominant NKG2C+ clonotypes made up about 1.0-8% of their CD8+ T cells.

Sequencing used CD4+ T cells sorted from blood. This chain uses TRBV15 with TRBJ2-7, with D possibly being TRBD1 or TRBD2 (6 bases each). The origin of this receptor is a woman under 30 in good health. This CDR3 is CATSSSLRGDYEQYF. The CDR3 nucleotides are TGTGCCACCAGCAGTTCGTTAAGGGGGGACTACGAGCAGTACTTC.